The 28 T cell receptor beta chains below were found in one sample sequenced in a study of blood T cell repertoires in COVID-19. The protocol was immunoSEQ multiplex PCR, while the TCRdb copy is restricted to in-frame clones and leaves out a portion. In the table there are around 260,000 clones, about 86% of which are singletons. The sample was peripheral blood. The receptor source for this set is a man between 18 and 35 years old with active or convalescent COVID-19.

The chain combines TRBV5-5 with TRBJ1-6; TRBD1 matches at 7 bases. The germline gives CDR1 SGHKS, CDR2 YYEKEE (reference sequence). The CDR3 has 17 residues. With 0 bases clipped from V and 4 bases from J, the junction kept 7 bases outside the gene matches. The DNA for the CDR3 is TGTGCCAGCAGCTTGGAACAGGGGAAAGGTTATAATTCACCCCTCCACTTT. It encodes CASSLEQGKGYNSPLHF.

CDR3: CASSGTDYGYTF. For the CDR3, the DNA is TGTGCCAGCTCCGGGACAGACTATGGCTACACCTTC. V is TRBV19 and J is TRBJ1-2; 7 bases align to TRBD1. The CDR3 is 12 residues long. Germline loops: CDR1 LNHDA, CDR2 SQIVND (reference sequence). The V and J ends lost 9 bases and 3 bases, in that order; junction bases with no gene match: 4. Combining the CDR3 with reference TRBV19 and TRBJ1-2 gives the whole variable domain DGGITQSPKYLFRKEGQNVTLSCEQNLNHDAMYWYRQDPGQGLRLIYYSQIVNDFQKGDIAEGYSVSREKKESFPLTVTSAQKNPTAFYLCASSGTDYGYTFGSGTRLTVV.

The V gene is TRBV5-4, the J gene TRBJ1-1; TRBD1 aligns across 9 bases. The CDR3 loop spans 14 amino acids. V dropped 5 bases and J dropped 5; count of bases not matched to a gene: 7. From germline, CDR1 is SGHNT and CDR2 YYREEE (reference sequence). CDR3 residues: CASRSQGAITEAFF. Written as DNA, the CDR3 is TGTGCCAGCAGGTCACAGGGGGCGATAACTGAAGCTTTCTTT.

This clone has just one count. The chain has TRBV5-1 and TRBJ2-2; D might be TRBD2 (6 bases). The CDR3 runs to 17 residues. Deletions cut 7 bases from V and 2 bases from J, with 21 bases between. Germline V gene data show CDR1 as SGHRS and CDR2 as YFSETQ. Here the CDR3 DNA reads TGCGCCAGCGCGGCGAAACTGGGACTGCTAAACACCGGGGAGCTGTTTTTT. Amino acids: CASAAKLGLLNTGELFF. Combining the CDR3 with reference TRBV5-1 and TRBJ2-2 gives the whole variable domain KAGVTQTPRYLIKTRGQQVTLSCSPISGHRSVSWYQQTPGQGLQFLFEYFSETQRNKGNFPGRFSGRQFSNSRSEMNVSTLELGDSALYLCASAAKLGLLNTGELFFGEGSRLTVL.

The chain couples TRBV7-2 to TRBJ2-5, with 8 bases that match TRBD2. The V and J ends lost 5 bases and 0 bases, in that order; junction bases with no gene match: 14. Per the germline V gene, CDR1 is SGHTA and CDR2 is FQGNSA. The CDR3 is 18 amino acids. Here the CDR3 DNA reads TGTGCCAGCAGCGGACGAGTCGGGCGGGGGGCATACCAAGAGACCCAGTACTTC. Translation gives CASSGRVGRGAYQETQYF.

The chain couples TRBV3-1 (or the pseudogene TRBV3-2) to TRBJ2-2; D uncertain. CDR1 and CDR2 from the germline V gene are LGHDT and YNNKEL (reference sequence). Trimming removed 0 bases at V and 6 bases at J, with 5 bases between. The length of the CDR3 is 13 residues. The CDR3 is CASSQETAGELFF. CDR3 coding DNA: TGTGCCAGCAGCCAAGAAACAGCCGGGGAGCTGTTTTTT.

This rearrangement joins TRBV9 to TRBJ2-6, with a tentative D call TRBD1 (8 bases). The CDR3 covers 18 residues. Trimming removed 3 bases from V and 1 base from J, with 17 bases in between. The germline V gene has CDR1 SGDLS and CDR2 YYNGEE. The CDR3 bases are TGTGCCAGCAGCGGTACAGGGGGAGGGGTATCTGGGGCCAACGTCCTGACTTTC. Its translation: CASSGTGGGVSGANVLTF. The whole variable domain, remainder taken from reference TRBV9 and TRBJ2-6, is DSGVTQTPKHLITATGQRVTLRCSPRSGDLSVYWYQQSLDQGLQFLIQYYNGEERAKGNILERFSAQQFPDLHSELNLSSLELGDSALYFCASSGTGGGVSGANVLTFGAGSRLTVL.

The chain recombines TRBV6-5 with TRBJ2-7, with 8 positions matching TRBD2. This CDR3 comprises 15 residues. V shed 6 bases and J 3 bases; nucleotides not matched to a gene: 10. Germline CDR1 and CDR2: MNHEY and SVGAGI. The DNA for the CDR3 is TGTGCCAGCAGCTCAGGGCCCGGGGGGGTCTACGAGCAGTACTTC. It specifies CASSSGPGGVYEQYF.

CDR3 region: CASSPLGRGLYEQYF. As DNA, the CDR3 is TGTGCCAGCTCACCACTGGGCAGGGGGTTATACGAGCAGTACTTC. V usage is TRBV18 and J usage is TRBJ2-7; 7 positions match TRBD1. CDR1 and CDR2 (germline): KGHSH, LQKENI. The CDR3 covers 15 residues. V was clipped by 1 base and J by 4 bases; unmatched bases: 7.

On this clone: A junction end diverges from the germline sequence, so it may reflect a read error. The CDR3 DNA reads TGTGCCAGCAGAGAAGACAGGGGTGCTTTCAATGAGCAGTTCTTC. Its translation: CASREDRGAFNEQFF. V is TRBV6-1 and J is TRBJ2-1; 8 bases map to TRBD1. CDR1 MNHNS and CDR2 SASEGT come from the germline V gene. The CDR3 runs to 15 residues.

The chain recombines TRBV6-6 with TRBJ1-6; TRBD1 is a possible D gene (5 bases). V was shortened by 8 bases and J by 11 bases, with 19 bases between the two germline ends. The CDR3 spans 14 residues. Per germline, CDR1 MNHNY and CDR2 SVGAGI (reference sequence). The CDR3 loop reads CASSAGGVGTPLHF. Here the CDR3 DNA reads TGTGCCAGCTCGGCTGGGGGGGTTGGTACACCCCTCCACTTT.

This clone was detected a few times. This chain uses TRBV7-8 with TRBJ2-1; 8 bases match TRBD1. The CDR3 spans 15 residues. Germline lookup yields CDR1 SGHVS and CDR2 FQNEAQ. V was pared by 5 bases and J by 5 bases, with 8 bases of the junction left unmatched. CDR3 in amino acids: CASSTTGQGHNEQFF. The CDR3 DNA reads as TGTGCCAGCAGCACAACTGGACAGGGCCACAATGAGCAGTTCTTC.

Regarding this clone: Mismatch with germline at one junction end may stem from a read error. J is TRBJ2-7 and V is TRBV7-9; a weak D match, TRBD1 (6 bases). Germline CDR1 is SEHNR and CDR2 is FQNEAQ (reference sequence). The CDR3 length is 12 residues. The CDR3 loop reads CASSPPAGDISF. The CDR3 DNA reads TGTGCCAGCAGCCCCCCCGCTGGGGACATAAGCTTC.

This clone turned up a few times. The CDR3 region has the DNA TGTGCCAGCAGTATATGGGGGGTATCCTACGAGCAGTACTTC. Translated, it gives CASSIWGVSYEQYF. The V and J genes are TRBV5-6 and TRBJ2-7; D might be TRBD2 (6 bases). Germline V gene data show CDR1 as SGHDT and CDR2 as YYEEEE. This CDR3 contains 14 residues. V lost 5 bases and J 1 base, leaving 13 bases between the germline ends.

The gene calls are TRBV7-2 and TRBJ2-7, with D possibly matching TRBD1 (5 bases). Germline V CDR1 and CDR2: SGHTA, FQGNSA. Trimming stripped 1 base from V and 6 bases from J, with 22 bases between. The CDR3 is 17 residues long. The CDR3 DNA reads as TGTGCCAGCAGCTTAGAGGGGTCTTCCCCCGGGCAGGGCGAGCAGTACTTC. Its protein is CASSLEGSSPGQGEQYF. The entire variable domain, with the rest obtained from reference TRBV7-2 and TRBJ2-7, is as follows: GAGVSQSPSNKVTEKGKDVELRCDPISGHTALYWYRQSLGQGLEFLIYFQGNSAPDKSGLPSDRFSAERTGGSVSTLTIQRTQQEDSAVYLCASSLEGSSPGQGEQYFGPGTRLTVT.

V is TRBV2 and J is TRBJ1-5; TRBD1 might be the D (6 bases). Looked up from germline, CDR1 is SNHLY and CDR2 is FYNNEI. This CDR3 contains 14 residues. Trimming shortened V by 8 bases and J by 4 bases, and 15 bases separated the two germline ends. The CDR3, as DNA: TGTGCCAGCCAGGGGTATTCGGGGAATCAGCCCCAGCATTTT. As protein: CASQGYSGNQPQHF.

The chain employs TRBV5-4 and TRBJ1-1; D gene unclear. Per the germline V gene, CDR1 is SGHNT and CDR2 is YYREEE (reference sequence). The CDR3 runs 15 residues. Trimming removed 4 bases from V and 3 bases from J, with 16 bases in between. CDR3 in DNA: TGTGCCAGCAGCCCGTCCCGGCTCGGGGACACTGAAGCTTTCTTT. Protein: CASSPSRLGDTEAFF.

This chain links TRBV12-5 with TRBJ2-2; D may be TRBD2 (7 bases). V lost 3 bases to trimming and J lost 3 bases, with 20 bases between them. The CDR3 extends over 18 amino acids. Germline V gene lookup returns CDR1 LGHNT and CDR2 FRNRAP. The CDR3 is CASGFLGAPAGDTGELFF. CDR3 nucleotide sequence: TGTGCTAGTGGTTTTCTGGGGGCGCCGGCGGGGGACACCGGGGAGCTGTTTTTT.

The rearrangement joins TRBV29-1 to TRBJ2-1, with D hard to call. V was clipped by 6 bases and J by 12 bases, with 9 bases between them. Germline lookup yields CDR1 SQVTM and CDR2 ANQGSEA. CDR3 length equals 9 residues. Here the CDR3 reads CSVTPGQFF. The CDR3 nucleotides are TGCAGCGTCACTCCTGGGCAGTTCTTC.

In this sample, this clone turned up once. CDR3 loop: CASSSIYEQYF. The CDR3 DNA reads as TGTGCCAGCAGTTCCATCTACGAGCAGTACTTC. The V and J genes are TRBV28 and TRBJ2-7; D remains ambiguous. The V gene lost 4 bases and the J gene lost 3 bases, with 4 bases spanning the gap. The CDR3 has 11 residues. Germline V gives CDR1 MDHEN, CDR2 SYDVKM. Full variable domain (rest looked up from reference TRBV28 and TRBJ2-7): DVKVTQSSRYLVKRTGEKVFLECVQDMDHENMFWYRQDPGLGLRLIYFSYDVKMKEKGDIPEGYSVSREKKERFSLILESASTNQTSMYLCASSSIYEQYFGPGTRLTVT.

The chain links TRBV18 to TRBJ2-1, with 7 nucleotides matching TRBD1. This CDR3 has 20 residues. With V trimmed by 2 bases and J by 7 bases, 23 bases remained unmatched. Germline lookup yields CDR1 KGHSH and CDR2 LQKENI. Here the CDR3 reads CASSPFGPGSPGTVWNEQFF. DNA of the CDR3: TGTGCCAGCTCACCATTCGGTCCGGGAAGTCCGGGGACAGTGTGGAATGAGCAGTTCTTC. Using reference TRBV18 and TRBJ2-1 for the parts outside the CDR3, the full variable domain is NAGVMQNPRHLVRRRGQEARLRCSPMKGHSHVYWYRQLPEEGLKFMVYLQKENIIDESGMPKERFSAEFPKEGPSILRIQQVVRGDSAAYFCASSPFGPGSPGTVWNEQFFGPGTRLTVL.

V gene TRBV28 combines with J gene TRBJ1-1; D is uncertain. V gave up 2 bases and J gave up 1 base, with 11 bases separating them. The length of the CDR3 is 15 residues. Looked up from germline, CDR1 is MDHEN and CDR2 is SYDVKM. The CDR3 is CASSLTGFGNTEAFF. The CDR3 DNA reads TGTGCCAGCAGTTTAACGGGTTTCGGGAACACTGAAGCTTTCTTT.

This chain links TRBV19 with TRBJ2-5, with D possibly TRBD2 on 5 matching bases. The germline V gene encodes CDR1 LNHDA and CDR2 SQIVND (reference sequence). V shed 7 bases and J shed 4 bases, with 13 bases lying between them. The CDR3 loop spans 13 amino acids. CDR3 region: CASTTSGRETQYF. The CDR3 DNA follows: TGTGCCAGTACGACGAGCGGAAGAGAGACCCAGTACTTC.

This chain links TRBV14 with TRBJ2-2, with D tentatively TRBD2 (6 bases). The CDR3 extends over 15 amino acids. V lost 2 bases to trimming and J lost 1 base, with 8 bases between them. Germline values: CDR1 SGHDN, CDR2 FVKESK. The chain's CDR3 is CASSQRRENTGELFF. The CDR3 DNA reads TGTGCCAGCAGCCAACGGCGGGAGAACACCGGGGAGCTGTTTTTT.

The chain links TRBV28 to TRBJ2-1; D is ambiguous. V was trimmed by 5 bases and J by 6 bases, leaving 14 bases between them. Germline CDR1 MDHEN, CDR2 SYDVKM. This CDR3 has 14 amino acids. CDR3 sequence (DNA): TGTGCCAGCAGTGGTCCGTATTCGGGCAATGAGCAGTTCTTC. Protein sequence: CASSGPYSGNEQFF.

The chain carries TRBV4-1 and TRBJ2-7, with 8 positions matching TRBD2. The junction had 12 bases not matched to a gene; V was cut back by 2 bases and J by 6 bases. CDR1 is MGHRA, CDR2 YSYEKL, per germline. The CDR3 has 16 residues. The CDR3 sequence: CASSQSPTSGLREQYF. CDR3 sequence (DNA): TGCGCCAGCAGCCAATCACCCACTAGCGGCCTCCGCGAGCAGTACTTC.

The chain recombines TRBV12-3 or TRBV12-4 with TRBJ1-1; possibly TRBD1 for D (5 bases). Trimming pared 0 bases from V and 6 bases from J, leaving 5 bases between. The CDR3 extends over 12 amino acids. CDR3 coding DNA: TGTGCCAGCAGTTTAGCAGGGGCTGAAGCTTTCTTT. This codes for CASSLAGAEAFF.

This clone showed up just once. CDR3 nucleotides: TGTGCCAGCTCTTACGGGACAGGACGCAATCAGCCCCAGCATTTT. This sequence encodes CASSYGTGRNQPQHF. The chain carries TRBV7-6 and TRBJ1-5, with 8 bases aligning to TRBD1. Unmatched junction bases numbered 8, after V lost 8 bases and J lost 2 bases. This CDR3 region has 15 residues. Germline loops: CDR1 SGHVS, CDR2 FNYEAQ.